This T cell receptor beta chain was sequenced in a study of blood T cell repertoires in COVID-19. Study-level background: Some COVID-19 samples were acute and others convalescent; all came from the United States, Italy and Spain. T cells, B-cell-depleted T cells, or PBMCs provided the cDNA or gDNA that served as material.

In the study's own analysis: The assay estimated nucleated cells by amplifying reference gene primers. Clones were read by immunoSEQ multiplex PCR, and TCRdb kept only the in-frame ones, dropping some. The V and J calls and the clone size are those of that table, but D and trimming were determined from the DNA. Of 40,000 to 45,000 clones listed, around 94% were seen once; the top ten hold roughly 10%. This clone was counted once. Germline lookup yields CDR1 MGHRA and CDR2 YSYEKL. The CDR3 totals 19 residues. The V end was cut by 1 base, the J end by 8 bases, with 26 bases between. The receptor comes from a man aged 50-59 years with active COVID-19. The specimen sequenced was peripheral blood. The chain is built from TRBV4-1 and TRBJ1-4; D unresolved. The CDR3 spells CASSQVGLREWRTGEKLFF. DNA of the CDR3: TGCGCCAGCAGCCAAGTTGGTCTTAGGGAATGGAGGACGGGGGAAAAACTGTTTTTT.